These 3 T cell receptor beta chains came from one sample sequenced in a study of blood T cell repertoires in COVID-19. Assay used: immunoSEQ multiplex PCR; TCRdb lists only in-frame clones, some missing. The table lists 90,000 or so clones, roughly 82% of them singletons. The specimen sequenced was peripheral blood. Source of these receptors: a man between 60 and 75 years old with acute or convalescent COVID-19.

The rearrangement joins TRBV4-1 to TRBJ1-1; no firm D call. V lost 8 bases and J lost 3, with 16 bases in between. The germline V gene has CDR1 MGHRA and CDR2 YSYEKL. This CDR3 contains 14 residues. This chain's CDR3 is CASRSTRLDTEAFF. The DNA of the CDR3 is TGCGCCAGCCGCTCGACAAGGTTGGACACTGAAGCTTTCTTT.

V gene TRBV3-1 (or the pseudogene TRBV3-2) combines with J gene TRBJ1-2; TRBD1 matches 7 bases. This CDR3 is 14 amino acids long. The J segment lost 8 bases and the V segment lost 0 bases, leaving 6 bases of the junction unmatched. Germline CDR1 is LGHDT and CDR2 is YNNKEL (reference sequence). This chain's CDR3 is CASSQDDRVGGYTF. CDR3 nucleotides: TGTGCCAGCAGCCAAGACGACAGGGTGGGGGGCTACACCTTC.

The gene calls are TRBV2 and TRBJ1-4, with a tentative D call TRBD1 (6 bases). This CDR3 has 14 amino acids. Trimming removed 7 bases at V and 8 bases at J, with 17 bases between. The germline CDR1 and CDR2 sequences are SNHLY and FYNNEI. The CDR3 loop reads CASTRGGVEEKLFF. The CDR3 region has the DNA TGTGCCAGCACCCGAGGGGGGGTCGAGGAAAAACTGTTTTTT.